The source of this TCR beta chain is a study of human T cells and chemical hapten exposure. Only a few counts were recorded for this clonotype. A read error may account for a junction end that differs from germline. TCRdb independently ran MiXCR on the 5' RACE reads; one entry per CDR3 protein. The sample contains 70,000 to 85,000 distinct CDR3 sequences, 15% to 20% of which appear only once. Unfractionated whole blood served as the source for total RNA extraction. CDR1 is LGHDT, CDR2 YNNKEL, per germline (reference sequence). CDR3 length: 13 amino acids. The chain joins TRBV3-1 to TRBJ1-3, with D hard to call. The sequence was collected from a female donor in good health. This CDR3 is CASTQQGGNTIYF. CDR3 nucleotide sequence: TGTGCCAGCACCCAACAAGGAGGAAACACCATATATTTT.